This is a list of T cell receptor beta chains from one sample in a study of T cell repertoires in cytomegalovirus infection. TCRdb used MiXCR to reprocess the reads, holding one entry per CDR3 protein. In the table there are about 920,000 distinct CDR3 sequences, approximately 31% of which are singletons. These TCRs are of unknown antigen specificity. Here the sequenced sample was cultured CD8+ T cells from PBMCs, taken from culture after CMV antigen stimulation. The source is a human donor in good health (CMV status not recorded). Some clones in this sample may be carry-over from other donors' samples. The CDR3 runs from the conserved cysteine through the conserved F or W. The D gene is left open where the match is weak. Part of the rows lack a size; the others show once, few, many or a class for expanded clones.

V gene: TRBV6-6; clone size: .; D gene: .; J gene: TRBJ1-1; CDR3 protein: CASIPPADTEAFF; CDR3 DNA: TGTGCCAGCATACCGCCGGCCGACACTGAAGCTTTCTTT
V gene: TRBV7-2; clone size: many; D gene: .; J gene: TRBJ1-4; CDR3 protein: CASSPGRRLNEKLFF; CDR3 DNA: TGTGCCAGCAGCCCGGGACGGAGACTTAATGAAAAACTGTTTTTT
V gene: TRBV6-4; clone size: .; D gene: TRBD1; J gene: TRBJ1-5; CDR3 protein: CASSDTLWGQVRQPQHF; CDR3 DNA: TGTGCCAGCAGTGACACCCTTTGGGGACAGGTTAGGCAGCCCCAGCATTTT
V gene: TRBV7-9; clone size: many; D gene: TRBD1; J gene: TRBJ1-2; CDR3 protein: CASSLSSGTGYKDYGYTF; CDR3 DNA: TGTGCCAGCAGCTTATCCTCCGGGACAGGGTACAAGGACTATGGCTACACCTTC
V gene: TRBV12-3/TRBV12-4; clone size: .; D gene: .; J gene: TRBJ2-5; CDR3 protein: CASTEGPIGETQYF; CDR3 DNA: TGTGCCAGCACTGAGGGACCGATCGGAGAGACCCAGTACTTC
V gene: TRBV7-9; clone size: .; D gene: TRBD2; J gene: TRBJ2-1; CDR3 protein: CASRGLVNEQLF; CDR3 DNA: TGTGCCAGCAGAGGACTAGTTAATGAGCAGTTGTTC
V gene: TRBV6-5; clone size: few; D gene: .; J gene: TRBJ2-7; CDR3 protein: CASSYSSLADEQYF; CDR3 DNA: TGTGCCAGCAGTTACTCGAGTCTAGCAGACGAGCAGTACTTC
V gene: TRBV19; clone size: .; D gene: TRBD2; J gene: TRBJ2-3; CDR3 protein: CASSKIAGTSTDTQYF; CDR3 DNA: TGTGCCAGTAGTAAAATAGCGGGGACCAGCACAGATACGCAGTATTTT
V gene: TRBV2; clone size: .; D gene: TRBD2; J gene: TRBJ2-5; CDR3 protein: CASSVGVAGGPWEETQYF; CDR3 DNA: TGTGCCAGCAGTGTGGGAGTAGCGGGGGGGCCGTGGGAAGAGACCCAGTACTTC
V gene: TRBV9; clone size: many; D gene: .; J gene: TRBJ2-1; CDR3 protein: CASSVGRGLTYNEQFF; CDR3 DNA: TGTGCCAGCAGCGTAGGAAGGGGCCTGACCTACAATGAGCAGTTCTTC
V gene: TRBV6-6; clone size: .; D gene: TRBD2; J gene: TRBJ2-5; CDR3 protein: CASSYPTSGGAPETQYF; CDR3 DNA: TGTGCCAGCAGTTACCCGACGAGCGGGGGGGCCCCGGAGACCCAGTACTTC
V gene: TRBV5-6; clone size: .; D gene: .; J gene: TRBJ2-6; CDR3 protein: CASSLDLYHSGANVLTF; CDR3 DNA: TGTGCCAGCAGCTTGGACCTTTACCACTCTGGGGCCAACGTCCTGACTTTC
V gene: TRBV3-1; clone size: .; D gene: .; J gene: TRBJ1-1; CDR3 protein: CASSQNVGDEAFF; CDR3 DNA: TGTGCCAGCAGCCAGAACGTTGGAGATGAAGCTTTCTTT
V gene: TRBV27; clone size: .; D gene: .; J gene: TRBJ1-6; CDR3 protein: CATSTGTKTPLHF; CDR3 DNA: TGTGCCACCTCAACAGGGACAAAAACACCCCTCCACTTT
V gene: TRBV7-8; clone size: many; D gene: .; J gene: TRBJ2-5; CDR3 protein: CASSAEDSRPTQYF; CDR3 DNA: TGTGCCAGCAGCGCCGAGGACAGCCGACCGACCCAGTACTTC
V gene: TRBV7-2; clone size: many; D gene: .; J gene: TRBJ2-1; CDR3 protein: CASSFPRYSYNEQFF; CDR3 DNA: TGTGCCAGCAGCTTCCCAAGGTACTCCTACAATGAGCAGTTCTTC
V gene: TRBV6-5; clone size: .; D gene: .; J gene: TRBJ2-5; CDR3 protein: CASSSIRDTPRETQYF; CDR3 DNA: TGTGCCAGCAGTTCAATTCGGGACACCCCCCGAGAGACCCAGTACTTC
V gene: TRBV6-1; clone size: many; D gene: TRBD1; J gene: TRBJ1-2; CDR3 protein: CASSAAGGVYGYTF; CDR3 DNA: TGTGCCAGCAGTGCCGCAGGGGGCGTTTATGGCTACACCTTC
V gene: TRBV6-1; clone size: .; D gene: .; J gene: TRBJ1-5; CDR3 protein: CASSEWMGNQPQHF; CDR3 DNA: TGTGCCAGCAGTGAGTGGATGGGCAATCAGCCCCAGCATTTT
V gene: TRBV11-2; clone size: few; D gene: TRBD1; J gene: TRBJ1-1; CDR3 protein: CASSTWDRVENTEAFF; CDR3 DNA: TGTGCCAGCAGCACCTGGGACAGGGTTGAGAACACTGAAGCTTTCTTT
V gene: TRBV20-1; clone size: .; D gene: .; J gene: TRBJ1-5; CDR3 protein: CSARSGYSNQPQHF; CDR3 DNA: TGCAGTGCTAGGTCAGGATATAGCAATCAGCCCCAGCATTTT
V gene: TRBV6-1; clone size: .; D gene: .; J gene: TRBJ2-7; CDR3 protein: CASSLTGEDSYEQYF; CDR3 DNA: TGTGCCAGCAGTTTAACAGGGGAGGACTCCTACGAGCAGTACTTC
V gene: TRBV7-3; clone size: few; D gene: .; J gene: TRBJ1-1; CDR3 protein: CASSPRRGTEAFF; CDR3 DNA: TGTGCCAGCAGCCCCCGTAGAGGCACTGAAGCTTTCTTT
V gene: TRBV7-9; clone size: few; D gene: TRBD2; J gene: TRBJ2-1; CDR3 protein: CASSLVTRLAGGLNEQFF; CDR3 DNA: TGTGCCAGCAGCTTAGTGACCAGACTGGCGGGGGGCCTAAATGAGCAGTTCTTC
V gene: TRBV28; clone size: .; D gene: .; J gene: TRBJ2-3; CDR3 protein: CASSLWGTPVDYTDTQYF; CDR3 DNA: TGTGCCAGCAGTTTATGGGGGACACCAGTGGACTACACAGATACGCAGTATTTT
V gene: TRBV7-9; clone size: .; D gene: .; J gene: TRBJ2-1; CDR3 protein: CAIGGQEEGYNEQFF; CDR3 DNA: TGTGCCATTGGCGGGCAGGAGGAGGGGTACAATGAGCAGTTCTTC
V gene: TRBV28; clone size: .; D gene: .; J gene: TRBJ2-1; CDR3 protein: CASSPDRHPGPLYNEQFF; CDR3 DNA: TGTGCCAGCAGTCCTGACAGGCACCCGGGACCGCTCTACAATGAGCAGTTCTTC
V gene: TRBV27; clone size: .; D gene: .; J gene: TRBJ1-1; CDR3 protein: CASSLVQAGTEAFF; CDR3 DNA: TGTGCCAGCAGTTTAGTCCAGGCGGGCACTGAAGCTTTCTTT
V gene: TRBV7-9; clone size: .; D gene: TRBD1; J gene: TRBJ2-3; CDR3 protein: CASSHSRTGGTDTQYF; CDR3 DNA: TGTGCCAGCAGCCATTCAAGGACAGGAGGCACAGATACGCAGTATTTT
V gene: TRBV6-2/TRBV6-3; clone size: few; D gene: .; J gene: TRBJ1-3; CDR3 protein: CASSYSGRNTIYF; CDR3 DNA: TGTGCCAGCAGTTACTCCGGGCGGAACACCATATATTTT
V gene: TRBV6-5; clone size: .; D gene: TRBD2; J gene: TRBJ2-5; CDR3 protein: CASSYIAAGVEETQYF; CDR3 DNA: TGTGCCAGCAGTTACATTGCAGCGGGGGTGGAGGAGACCCAGTACTTC
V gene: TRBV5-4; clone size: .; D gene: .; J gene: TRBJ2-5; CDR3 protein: CTSSDTGPGQETQYF; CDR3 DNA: TGTACCAGCAGCGACACGGGGCCGGGACAAGAGACCCAGTACTTC
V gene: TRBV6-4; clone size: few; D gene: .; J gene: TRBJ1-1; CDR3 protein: CASKGAGSTEAFF; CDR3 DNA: TGTGCCAGCAAAGGGGCAGGAAGTACTGAAGCTTTCTTT
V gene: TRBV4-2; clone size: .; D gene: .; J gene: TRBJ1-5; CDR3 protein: CVSSQESGTSNQPQHF; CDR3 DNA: TGTGTCAGCAGCCAAGAGTCAGGGACTAGCAATCAGCCCCAGCATTTT
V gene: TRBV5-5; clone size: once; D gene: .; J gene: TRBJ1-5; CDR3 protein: CASSTDTDQPQHF; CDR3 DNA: TGTGCCAGCAGCACGGACACAGATCAGCCCCAGCATTTT
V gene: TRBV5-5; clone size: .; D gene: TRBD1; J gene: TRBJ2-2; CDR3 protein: CASSLEGQGMAGELFF; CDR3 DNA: TGTGCCAGCAGCTTGGAAGGACAGGGGATGGCCGGGGAGCTGTTTTTT
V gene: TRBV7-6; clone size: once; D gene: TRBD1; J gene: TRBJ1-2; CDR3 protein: CASSLGTGVDYGYTF; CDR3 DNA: TGTGCCAGCAGCTTAGGAACAGGGGTTGACTATGGCTACACCTTC
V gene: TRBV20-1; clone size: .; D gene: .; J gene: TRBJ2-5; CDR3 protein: CSAREANVAETQYF; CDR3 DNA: TGCAGTGCTAGAGAGGCCAACGTCGCGGAGACCCAGTACTTC
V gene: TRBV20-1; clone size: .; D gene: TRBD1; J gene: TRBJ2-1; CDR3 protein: CSASETGTGYYNEQFF; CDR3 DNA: TGCAGTGCCAGTGAGACCGGGACAGGGTACTACAATGAGCAGTTCTTC
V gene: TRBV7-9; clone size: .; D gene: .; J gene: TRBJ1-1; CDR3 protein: CASSLKGEAFF; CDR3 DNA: TGTGCCAGCAGCTTAAAAGGAGAAGCTTTCTTT
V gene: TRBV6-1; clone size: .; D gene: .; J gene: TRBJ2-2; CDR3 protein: CASRARWTGELFF; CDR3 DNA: TGTGCCAGCAGGGCCCGGTGGACCGGGGAGCTGTTTTTT
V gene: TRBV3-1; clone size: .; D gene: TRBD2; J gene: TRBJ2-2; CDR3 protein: CASSPGLASAGELFF; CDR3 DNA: TGTGCCAGCAGCCCGGGACTAGCGTCGGCCGGGGAGCTGTTTTTT
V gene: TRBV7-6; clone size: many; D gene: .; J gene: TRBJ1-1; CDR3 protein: CASSLDVGGNTEAFF; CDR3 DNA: TGTGCCAGCAGCTTAGATGTAGGGGGGAACACTGAAGCTTTCTTT
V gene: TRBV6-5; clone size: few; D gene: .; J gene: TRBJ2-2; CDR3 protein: CASSYLGELDTGELFF; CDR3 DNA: TGTGCCAGCAGTTACCTCGGGGAGTTGGACACCGGGGAGCTGTTTTTT
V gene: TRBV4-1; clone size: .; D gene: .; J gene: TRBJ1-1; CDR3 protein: CASSQVASNTEAFF; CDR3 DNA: TGCGCCAGCAGCCAAGTGGCTTCGAACACTGAAGCTTTCTTT
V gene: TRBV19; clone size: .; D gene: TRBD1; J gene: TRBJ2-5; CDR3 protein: CASSTALRGRETQYF; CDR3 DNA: TGTGCCAGTAGTACCGCGCTCAGGGGGCGTGAGACCCAGTACTTC